The clone carrying this T cell receptor (beta chain) has only one observation. Its target is not known. Clones were read by immunoSEQ multiplex PCR, and TCRdb kept only the in-frame ones, dropping some. In the table there are around 990,000 clones, 60% to 85% of which are singletons. This specimen belongs to a study of shared clonotypes between healthy human individuals. General study results and limits: Sampling covered blood only; tissue repertoires likely differ.

V was clipped by 0 bases and J by 4 bases, with 9 bases between them. Germline V lookup: CDR1 SGDLS, CDR2 YYNGEE. The CDR3 is 14 residues long. This sequence joins TRBV9 and TRBJ2-3; D gene unclear. The TCR originated in a man aged 18-30 years in good health. Some clones in this sample may be carry-over from other donors' samples. The material sequenced was memory CD4+ T cells from PBMCs. The subset was: CD45RA-negative fraction. This CDR3 reads CASSVGGMADTQYF. CDR3 in DNA: TGTGCCAGCAGCGTAGGTGGGATGGCAGATACGCAGTATTTT.